The clone carrying this TCR beta chain was recorded a few times. What it recognizes is unknown. The same CDR3 can be traced to other DNA sequences in this sample. The sample originates from a study of shared clonotypes between healthy human individuals. Study-level points and caveats: Naive subsets generally had larger estimated richness than memory subsets.

Positive CCR7 selection of CD45RO-negative cells yielded the naive CD8 cells, and terminally differentiated effector memory CD45RA+ cells were excluded. TCRdb's copy holds only in-frame clones and misses some; the assay was immunoSEQ multiplex PCR. The sample carries about 1,900,000 clones, approximately 94% recorded once. Trimming took off 2 bases at V and 8 bases at J, with 6 bases between the two ends. The CDR3 covers 11 residues. Germline loops: CDR1 SEHNR, CDR2 FQNEAQ (reference sequence). Input material: naive CD8+ T cells sorted from blood. This chain uses TRBV7-9 with TRBJ1-2, with unresolved D. The TCR comes from a man between 18 and 35 years old in good health. The CDR3 here is CASSLLEGYTF. DNA for the CDR3: TGTGCCAGCAGCTTATTGGAGGGCTACACCTTC.